These T cell receptor beta chains were read from a single sample in a study of T-cell reconstitution after alpha-beta-depleted transplantation in children. TCRdb recomputed calls from the PCR reads with MiXCR, one row per CDR3 protein. In the table there are about 250,000 distinct CDR3 sequences, about 24% of which are singletons. The starting material was PBMCs, mostly from graft donor cells, obtained 360 days after TCRalphabeta/CD19-depleted stem cell transplant. These receptors came from a female patient aged 2-9 years who had a stem cell transplant for congenital amegakaryocytic thrombocytopenia, so the T cells may come from the graft donor. The CDR3 runs from the conserved cysteine through the conserved F or W. A D gene is named only where the DNA matches it firmly. Clone size is given for some rows only: seen once, a few or many times, or a class if the clone is expanded.

NA	TRBV3-1	many	TRBJ2-7	CASSQVTGTYEQYF	TGTGCCAGCAGCCAAGTCACAGGAACCTACGAGCAGTACTTC
NA	TRBV28	NA	TRBJ2-7	CASAKGGRKDEQYF	TGTGCCAGCGCGAAGGGGGGGAGAAAGGACGAGCAGTACTTC
NA	TRBV10-2	many	TRBJ1-1	CASSESRGGGNTEAFF	TGCGCCAGCAGTGAGTCCCGAGGAGGGGGAAACACTGAAGCTTTCTTT
TRBD2	TRBV20-1	once	TRBJ2-1	CSVSRGGRYNEQFF	TGCAGTGTCTCACGGGGGGGCCGGTACAATGAGCAGTTCTTC
TRBD2	TRBV20-1	NA	TRBJ2-4	CSARGLAGRGAKNIQYF	TGCAGTGCTAGGGGACTAGCGGGAAGAGGAGCCAAAAACATTCAGTACTTC
TRBD1	TRBV2	few	TRBJ1-3	CASSARTGSGNTIYF	TGTGCCAGCAGTGCACGGACAGGCTCTGGAAACACCATATATTTT
NA	TRBV12-3/TRBV12-4	NA	TRBJ2-3	CASSYRDTGGTQYF	TGTGCCAGCAGTTACCGGGACACTGGCGGTACGCAGTATTTT
TRBD2	TRBV7-3	NA	TRBJ2-2	CASSLQPTSGRNTGELFF	TGTGCCAGCAGCTTACAACCCACTAGCGGGAGAAACACCGGGGAGCTGTTTTTT
TRBD1	TRBV4-3	NA	TRBJ2-3	CASSQGTGDSTDTQYF	TGCGCCAGCAGCCAAGGGACAGGGGACAGCACAGATACGCAGTATTTT
TRBD1	TRBV7-3	NA	TRBJ2-1	CASSSKTGDEQFF	TGTGCCAGCAGCAGTAAGACAGGGGATGAGCAGTTCTTC
NA	TRBV20-1	NA	TRBJ2-1	CSARDFGAGGNEQFF	TGCAGTGCTAGAGATTTTGGAGCGGGCGGCAATGAGCAGTTCTTC
NA	TRBV11-2	few	TRBJ1-3	CASSFGGAGNTIYF	TGTGCCAGCAGCTTCGGCGGCGCTGGAAACACCATATATTTT
TRBD1	TRBV12-3/TRBV12-4	many	TRBJ1-1	CASRRQGARTEAFF	TGTGCCAGCAGGAGACAGGGGGCTCGCACTGAAGCTTTCTTT
NA	TRBV2	few	TRBJ1-1	CASNKRGEGTEAFF	TGTGCCAGCAATAAGAGGGGGGAGGGCACTGAAGCTTTCTTT
NA	TRBV12-3/TRBV12-4	few	TRBJ2-7	CASSQAGSVYEQYF	TGTGCCAGCAGCCAGGCGGGATCTGTCTACGAGCAGTACTTC
TRBD1	TRBV6-5	NA	TRBJ1-5	CASSSKTGEHQPQHF	TGTGCCAGCAGTTCAAAGACAGGGGAGCATCAGCCCCAGCATTTT
NA	TRBV28	few	TRBJ1-1	CASTTEVEAFF	TGTGCCAGCACCACCGAAGTTGAAGCTTTCTTT
TRBD1	TRBV19	NA	TRBJ2-7	CASSIGTGGVSEQYF	TGTGCCAGTAGTATCGGGACAGGGGGCGTCTCAGAGCAGTACTTC
NA	TRBV12-3/TRBV12-4	NA	TRBJ1-4	CASSSMTNEKLFF	TGTGCCAGCAGTAGTATGACTAATGAAAAACTGTTTTTT
TRBD1	TRBV12-3/TRBV12-4	NA	TRBJ2-3	CASSFDRGKVTDTQYF	TGTGCCAGCAGTTTCGACAGGGGGAAAGTCACAGATACGCAGTATTTT
TRBD1	TRBV12-3/TRBV12-4	few	TRBJ1-5	CASSYGTGLSNQPQHF	TGTGCCAGCAGCTATGGGACAGGGCTTAGCAATCAGCCCCAGCATTTT
TRBD1	TRBV11-2	NA	TRBJ2-5	CASSARWVWDSQETQYF	TGTGCCAGCAGCGCGCGGTGGGTCTGGGACAGTCAAGAGACCCAGTACTTC
NA	TRBV7-3	many	TRBJ2-3	CASSLTSADTQYF	TGTGCCAGCAGCTTAACCTCGGCAGATACGCAGTATTTT
NA	TRBV6-1	many	TRBJ2-2	CASRRVTVNTGELFF	TGTGCCAGCAGAAGAGTGACAGTGAACACCGGGGAGCTGTTTTTT
NA	TRBV2	few	TRBJ2-7	CASIPTPGLYEQYF	TGTGCCAGCATTCCAACGCCCGGACTCTACGAGCAGTACTTC
NA	TRBV10-3	many	TRBJ1-1	CAISSGGGRTEAFF	TGTGCCATCAGTAGCGGCGGGGGGAGAACTGAAGCTTTCTTT
TRBD1	TRBV2	NA	TRBJ2-2	CASSKEQGVNTGELFF	TGTGCCAGCAGTAAGGAACAGGGGGTGAACACCGGGGAGCTGTTTTTT
NA	TRBV7-9	NA	TRBJ2-1	CANSEQFF	TGTGCCAATAGCGAGCAGTTCTTC
NA	TRBV20-1	few	TRBJ2-3	CSARDLGVGTDTQYF	TGCAGTGCTAGAGATCTCGGGGTGGGCACAGATACGCAGTATTTT
NA	TRBV3-1	NA	TRBJ2-1	CASSRGVYNEQFF	TGTGCCAGCAGCCGGGGGGTCTACAATGAGCAGTTCTTC
TRBD1	TRBV7-2	few	TRBJ2-7	CASSDRTGLFYEQYF	TGTGCCAGCAGCGACCGGACAGGGTTGTTCTACGAGCAGTACTTC
NA	TRBV24-1	NA	TRBJ2-3	CATSDSRGSTDTQYF	TGTGCCACCAGTGATTCCAGAGGTAGCACAGATACGCAGTATTTT
NA	TRBV27	NA	TRBJ2-1	CASNKLQGEFAYNEQFF	TGTGCCAGCAATAAACTACAGGGTGAATTCGCCTACAATGAGCAGTTCTTC
NA	TRBV29-1	NA	TRBJ1-1	CSVRQLNTEAFF	TGCAGCGTTCGGCAGCTGAACACTGAAGCTTTCTTT
TRBD2	TRBV7-6	NA	TRBJ2-7	CASSYQLAGGYEQYF	TGTGCCAGCAGCTACCAACTAGCGGGGGGATACGAGCAGTACTTC
NA	TRBV29-1	few	TRBJ1-2	CSVEDLAGLVGYTF	TGCAGCGTTGAAGATTTAGCAGGGTTGGTTGGCTACACCTTC
NA	TRBV27	NA	TRBJ1-5	CASSLAGWGQPQHF	TGTGCCAGCAGTTTGGCCGGGTGGGGTCAGCCCCAGCATTTT
NA	TRBV7-3	few	TRBJ2-1	CASSLTPGPWGYNEQFF	TGTGCCAGCAGCTTAACTCCGGGACCCTGGGGTTACAATGAGCAGTTCTTC
NA	TRBV6-5	few	TRBJ2-1	CASSYSSGPTYNEQFF	TGTGCCAGCAGTTACTCGAGCGGCCCCACCTACAATGAGCAGTTCTTC
NA	TRBV4-1	few	TRBJ2-3	CASSQLVSWFTDTQYF	TGCGCCAGCAGCCAGTTGGTCTCTTGGTTCACAGATACGCAGTATTTT
NA	TRBV2	NA	TRBJ2-1	CATLVTGYNEQFF	TGTGCCACTCTAGTTACCGGGTACAATGAGCAGTTCTTC
NA	TRBV24-1	NA	TRBJ2-3	CATGTQSTDTQYF	TGTGCCACCGGGACTCAGAGCACAGATACGCAGTATTTT
NA	TRBV20-1	few	TRBJ1-5	CSARVGARRDQPQHF	TGCAGTGCTAGAGTTGGCGCCCGGCGGGATCAGCCCCAGCATTTT
TRBD2	TRBV7-2	few	TRBJ2-5	CASSSGLAVETQYF	TGTGCCAGCAGCTCCGGACTAGCAGTAGAGACCCAGTACTTC
TRBD1	TRBV7-9	few	TRBJ1-2	CASSLGQAPHYGYTF	TGTGCCAGCAGCCTGGGACAGGCACCACACTATGGCTACACCTTC
TRBD1	TRBV25-1	few	TRBJ2-6	CASTRTGVSGANVLTF	TGTGCCAGTACCCGGACAGGGGTTAGTGGGGCCAACGTCCTGACTTTC
NA	TRBV5-1	NA	TRBJ2-2	CASSPEFPGELFF	TGCGCCAGCAGCCCCGAATTCCCCGGGGAGCTGTTTTTT
TRBD1	TRBV10-3	NA	TRBJ2-7	CAISDPGQGFYEQYF	TGTGCCATCAGTGACCCGGGACAGGGGTTTTACGAGCAGTACTTC
NA	TRBV29-1	many	TRBJ2-5	CSVEVGVRETQYF	TGCAGCGTTGAAGTAGGGGTCCGGGAGACCCAGTACTTC
NA	TRBV12-5	NA	TRBJ2-5	CASGLGETQYF	TGTGCTAGTGGTTTGGGGGAGACCCAGTACTTC
NA	TRBV3-1	few	TRBJ2-7	CASSPRPQSGQYF	TGTGCCAGCAGCCCGAGGCCCCAAAGCGGGCAGTACTTC
TRBD2	TRBV5-1	many	TRBJ2-1	CASSPGLNEQFF	TGCGCCAGCAGCCCGGGACTAAATGAGCAGTTCTTC
NA	TRBV5-6	NA	TRBJ2-7	CASSLVTEQYF	TGTGCCAGCAGCTTGGTGACAGAGCAGTACTTC
TRBD1	TRBV14	NA	TRBJ1-1	CASSPRNRGTEAFF	TGTGCCAGCAGCCCACGGAACAGGGGGACTGAAGCTTTCTTT
NA	TRBV11-2	NA	TRBJ2-5	CASSHPGKTETQYF	TGTGCCAGCAGCCACCCGGGGAAAACGGAGACCCAGTACTTC
NA	TRBV20-1	NA	TRBJ2-1	CSAQDPTPSYNEQFF	TGCAGTGCTCAGGACCCTACACCCTCCTACAATGAGCAGTTCTTC
NA	TRBV4-1	NA	TRBJ2-1	CASSQVWPPPTQPIYNEQFF	TGCGCCAGCAGCCAAGTCTGGCCCCCTCCTACTCAACCGATATACAATGAGCAGTTCTTC
NA	TRBV10-3	NA	TRBJ2-5	CAISGRGKGETQYF	TGTGCCATCAGTGGGCGGGGCAAGGGGGAGACCCAGTACTTC
TRBD1	TRBV4-1	NA	TRBJ2-7	CASSRTAQGAYEQYF	TGCGCCAGCAGTCGCACGGCACAGGGGGCCTACGAGCAGTACTTC